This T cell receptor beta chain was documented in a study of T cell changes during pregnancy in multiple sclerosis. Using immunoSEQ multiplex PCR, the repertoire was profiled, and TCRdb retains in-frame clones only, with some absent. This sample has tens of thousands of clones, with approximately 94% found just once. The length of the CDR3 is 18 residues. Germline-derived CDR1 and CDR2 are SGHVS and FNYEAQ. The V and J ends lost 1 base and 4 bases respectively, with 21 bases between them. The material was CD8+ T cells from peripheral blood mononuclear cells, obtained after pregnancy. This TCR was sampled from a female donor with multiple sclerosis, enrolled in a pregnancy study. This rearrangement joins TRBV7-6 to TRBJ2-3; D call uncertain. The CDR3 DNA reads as TGTGCCAGCAGCTTAGGTTTTGAGTTGGCAGGCCATCCAGATACGCAGTATTTT. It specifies CASSLGFELAGHPDTQYF.